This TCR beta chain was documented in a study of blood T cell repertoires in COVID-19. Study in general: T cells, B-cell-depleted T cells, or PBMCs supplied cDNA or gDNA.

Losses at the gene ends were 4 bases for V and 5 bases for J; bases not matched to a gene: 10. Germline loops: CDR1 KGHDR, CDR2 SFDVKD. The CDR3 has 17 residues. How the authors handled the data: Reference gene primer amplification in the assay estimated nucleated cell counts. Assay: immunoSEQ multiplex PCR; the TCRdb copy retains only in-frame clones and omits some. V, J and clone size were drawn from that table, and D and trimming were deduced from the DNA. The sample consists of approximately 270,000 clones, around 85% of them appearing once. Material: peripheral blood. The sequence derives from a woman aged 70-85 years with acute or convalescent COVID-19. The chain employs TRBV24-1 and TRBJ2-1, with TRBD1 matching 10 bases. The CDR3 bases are TGTGCCACCAGTGAGACCCCCGGGACAGGGGATAACAATGAGCAGTTCTTC. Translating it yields CATSETPGTGDNNEQFF.